A selection of T cell receptor beta chains follows, all from one sample in a study of shared clonotypes between healthy human individuals. Clones were sequenced by immunoSEQ multiplex PCR, and TCRdb holds only the in-frame ones, with some missing. The sample shows 2 million to 2.5 million clones, approximately 95% of them seen only once. The material sequenced was naive CD4+ T cells from PBMCs. Receptors originate from a man younger than 35 in good health. Some clones in this sample may be carry-over from other donors' samples. Both conserved end residues are part of each CDR3. The D gene is left open where the match is weak. Size is stated for part of the rows, as once, few or many counts, or as a class when the clone is expanded.

NA	TRBJ2-5	NA	14	TRBV10-3	TGTGCCATCAGCCCCGGCGGTCGCGCGGAGACCCAGTACTTC	CAISPGGRAETQYF
once	TRBJ1-2	NA	14	TRBV7-2	TGTGCCAGCAGCTTGAGCAGGGAGGACTATGGCTACACCTTC	CASSLSREDYGYTF
once	TRBJ1-2	TRBD1	12	TRBV6-5	TGTGCCAGCAGTGACAGGGTCGGAGGCTACACCTTC	CASSDRVGGYTF
NA	TRBJ2-3	NA	17	TRBV14	TGTGCCAGCAGCCAAATCGGAGACTTTCTTAAGGCAGATACGCAGTATTTT	CASSQIGDFLKADTQYF
few	TRBJ1-2	TRBD1	12	TRBV7-9	TGTGCCAGCAGCGTGACAGGGGAGGGCTACACCTTC	CASSVTGEGYTF
NA	TRBJ2-2	NA	16	TRBV5-6	TGTGCCAGCAGCTCCTGGACGTCATCGAACACCGGGGAGCTGTTTTTT	CASSSWTSSNTGELFF
NA	TRBJ2-7	NA	14	TRBV28	TGTGCCAGCCGACCAGGCAGGCCTTACTACGAGCAGTACTTC	CASRPGRPYYEQYF
NA	TRBJ2-7	TRBD2	15	TRBV2	TGTGCCAGCACCCGGCCGGGACTAGTTCCCTACGAGCAGTACTTC	CASTRPGLVPYEQYF
NA	TRBJ2-4	TRBD2	14	TRBV5-6	TGTGCCAGCAGCTTTTTAGCGGGAGGTAACATTCAGTACTTC	CASSFLAGGNIQYF
NA	TRBJ1-2	NA	13	TRBV5-4	TGTGCCAGCAGCTTGGGGGTGAACTATGGCTACACCTTC	CASSLGVNYGYTF
NA	TRBJ2-7	TRBD1	15	TRBV19	TGTGCCAGTAGTACACCCCGACAGGGGCGGCACGAGCAGTACTTC	CASSTPRQGRHEQYF
NA	TRBJ2-1	NA	15	TRBV28	TGTGCCAGCAGCCGAGGAGCTCTCACCTACAATGAGCAGTTCTTC	CASSRGALTYNEQFF
NA	TRBJ2-5	NA	17	TRBV7-2	TGTGCCAGCAGCTTAGCAAGCGTTTCCCCAGGGGCAGAGACCCAGTACTTC	CASSLASVSPGAETQYF
NA	TRBJ2-6	NA	14	TRBV11-2	TGTGCCAGTCATTTTACCTCTGGGGCCAACGTCCTGACTTTC	CASHFTSGANVLTF
once	TRBJ2-3	TRBD2	16	TRBV25-1	TGTGCCAGCAGTGAGGGACTAGCGGTCCTCCGGGATACGCAGTATTTT	CASSEGLAVLRDTQYF
NA	TRBJ2-7	TRBD2	15	TRBV28	TGTGCCAGCAGACAGGAGCGGGGTAGCTCCTACGAGCAGTACTTC	CASRQERGSSYEQYF
NA	TRBJ2-3	NA	14	TRBV19	TGTGCCAGTATGAGGAGGAGGGGTACAGATACGCAGTATTTT	CASMRRRGTDTQYF
NA	TRBJ2-1	NA	15	TRBV4-1	TGCGCCAGCAGCCCTTTCTGGCAGACTCACAATGAGCAGTTCTTC	CASSPFWQTHNEQFF
NA	TRBJ2-7	NA	15	TRBV5-1	TGCGCCAGCAGCTCAGGGACGGTCAACTCCTACGAGCAGTACTTC	CASSSGTVNSYEQYF
once	TRBJ2-7	TRBD2	15	TRBV6-5	TGTGCCAGCAGCCTCGGGGTAGCGGGATTTTACGAGCAGTACTTC	CASSLGVAGFYEQYF
NA	TRBJ1-3	NA	17	TRBV11-2	TGTGCCAGCAGCTTTAGACCCCCAGTCGGGGGTGGGAACACCATATATTTT	CASSFRPPVGGGNTIYF
NA	TRBJ2-5	NA	13	TRBV28	TGTGCCAGCAGTTTAATGGGGGTTGAGACCCAGTACTTC	CASSLMGVETQYF
NA	TRBJ2-6	NA	15	TRBV7-3	TGTGCCAGCAGCTTAAGGAGCTCTGGGGCCAACGTCCTGACTTTC	CASSLRSSGANVLTF
NA	TRBJ1-5	NA	15	TRBV18	TGTGCCAGCTCAAGGATATCAGGCCCCAATCAGCCCCAGCATTTT	CASSRISGPNQPQHF
NA	TRBJ1-5	NA	15	TRBV5-4	TGTGCCAGCAGCTTGGCCGGGAGTAGCAATCAGCCCCAGCATTTT	CASSLAGSSNQPQHF
NA	TRBJ1-4	NA	14	TRBV28	TGTGCCAGCAGTCCTCCGGGGGCTAATGAAAAACTGTTTTTT	CASSPPGANEKLFF
NA	TRBJ2-1	TRBD2	15	TRBV5-1	TGCGCCAGCAGCTGGGGGGGTACAGCGGACAATGAGCAGTTCTTC	CASSWGGTADNEQFF
NA	TRBJ1-5	NA	14	TRBV28	TGTGCCAGCAGTCAGGGGTATAGCAATCAGCCCCAGCATTTT	CASSQGYSNQPQHF
NA	TRBJ2-2	TRBD2	15	TRBV6-6	TGTGCCAGCAGTCTCCGGTGGGGAGGGACCGGGGAGCTGTTTTTT	CASSLRWGGTGELFF
NA	TRBJ2-7	NA	15	TRBV14	TGTGCCAGCAGCTCTCGGTCGTCTTCTTACTACGAGCAGTACTTC	CASSSRSSSYYEQYF
NA	TRBJ2-6	NA	17	TRBV5-4	TGTGCCAGCAGCTTGCGGGGTCCTAGCTCTGGGGCCAACGTCCTGACTTTC	CASSLRGPSSGANVLTF
NA	TRBJ1-1	NA	15	TRBV15	TGTGCCACCAGCAGAGATCCGGGCCTGAACACTGAAGCTTTCTTT	CATSRDPGLNTEAFF
NA	TRBJ2-5	NA	17	TRBV5-1	TGCGCCAGCAGCCGATCGATTGGGGACGGAGGCCAAGAGACCCAGTACTTC	CASSRSIGDGGQETQYF
NA	TRBJ1-5	TRBD1	13	TRBV7-2	TGTGCCAGCAGCGGGGACAGGGCTCTACCCCAGCATTTT	CASSGDRALPQHF
NA	TRBJ2-1	TRBD2	15	TRBV28	TGTGCCAGCAGCCAAGCGACTAGCGGAGACAATGAGCAGTTCTTC	CASSQATSGDNEQFF
NA	TRBJ2-2	NA	16	TRBV28	TGTGCCAGCAGTCCTCCCGGGAACGCGTTAGCTGGGGAGCTGTTTTTT	CASSPPGNALAGELFF
NA	TRBJ2-1	NA	15	TRBV7-3	TGTGCCAGCAGCTTAGAGGTTGCGGCGATGAGCGAGCAGTTCTTC	CASSLEVAAMSEQFF
NA	TRBJ2-7	NA	11	TRBV25-1	TGTGCCAGCATGGGGGGTTACGAGCAGTACTTC	CASMGGYEQYF
NA	TRBJ2-1	TRBD2	19	TRBV11-1	TGTGCCAGCAGCTTAGGATCCTCTAGCGGGGCGAGCTCCTACAATGAGCAGTTCTTC	CASSLGSSSGASSYNEQFF
once	TRBJ2-7	NA	14	TRBV27	TGTGCCAGCAGTTCTCCGGGCAGGATCTACGAGCAGTACTTC	CASSSPGRIYEQYF
NA	TRBJ1-4	NA	17	TRBV11-2	TGTGCCAGCAGCTCCTGGCCCCTGGGGCCAACTAATGAAAAACTGTTTTTT	CASSSWPLGPTNEKLFF
NA	TRBJ2-3	TRBD2	17	TRBV4-2	TGTGCCAGCAGCCAAGAGGTCCTAGCGGGAGAAGGGACGGGGCTGTATTTT	CASSQEVLAGEGTGLYF
NA	TRBJ2-3	NA	13	TRBV7-9	TGTGCCAGCAGCTTAGAGGGAACAGATACGCAGTATTTT	CASSLEGTDTQYF
NA	TRBJ1-5	NA	12	TRBV15	TGTGCCACCAGCAGAGACGGTCAGCCCCAGCATTTT	CATSRDGQPQHF
NA	TRBJ2-1	TRBD2	15	TRBV11-1	TGTGCCAGCAGCTCCCGTCGGGGGGCCTACAATGAGCAGTTCTTC	CASSSRRGAYNEQFF
NA	TRBJ2-7	NA	16	TRBV5-1	TGCGCCAGCAGCCAGGAAGGGGTGGCCCTTAGTTCTGAGCAGTACTTC	CASSQEGVALSSEQYF
NA	TRBJ1-2	NA	15	TRBV9	TGTGCCAGCAGCGTAGTTGGGTCAACTAACTATGGCTACACCTTC	CASSVVGSTNYGYTF
NA	TRBJ1-1	TRBD1	14	TRBV6-1	TGTGCCAGCAGTGTTCAGGGGGGGAACACTGAAGCTTTCTTT	CASSVQGGNTEAFF
NA	TRBJ2-1	NA	16	TRBV7-2	TGTGCCAGCAGCTTGTCCCCGGTGCAAGTCGGGAATGAGCAGTTCTTC	CASSLSPVQVGNEQFF
once	TRBJ1-5	NA	13	TRBV15	TGTGCCACCAGCAGAGAGCGGTTACAGCCCCAGCATTTT	CATSRERLQPQHF
NA	TRBJ1-1	NA	11	TRBV29-1	TGCAGCGTTGGGGGGGGGCACGAAGCTTTCTTT	CSVGGGHEAFF
NA	TRBJ1-1	TRBD1	14	TRBV2	TGTGCCAGCAGGCAGGACAGGATGAACACTGAAGCTTTCTTT	CASRQDRMNTEAFF
NA	TRBJ2-5	NA	16	TRBV4-1	TGCGCCAGCAGCCAGAACGAGCGGCGCGGTCAAGAGACCCAGTACTTC	CASSQNERRGQETQYF
NA	TRBJ2-1	TRBD2	16	TRBV7-9	TGTGCCAGCAGCTTAGCGGAGCGGGAGATGGGCGATGAGCAGTTCTTC	CASSLAEREMGDEQFF
NA	TRBJ2-1	NA	15	TRBV28	TGTGCCAGCAGTTTAAGGGGGAGGGCCCGTCTGGAGCAGTTCTTC	CASSLRGRARLEQFF